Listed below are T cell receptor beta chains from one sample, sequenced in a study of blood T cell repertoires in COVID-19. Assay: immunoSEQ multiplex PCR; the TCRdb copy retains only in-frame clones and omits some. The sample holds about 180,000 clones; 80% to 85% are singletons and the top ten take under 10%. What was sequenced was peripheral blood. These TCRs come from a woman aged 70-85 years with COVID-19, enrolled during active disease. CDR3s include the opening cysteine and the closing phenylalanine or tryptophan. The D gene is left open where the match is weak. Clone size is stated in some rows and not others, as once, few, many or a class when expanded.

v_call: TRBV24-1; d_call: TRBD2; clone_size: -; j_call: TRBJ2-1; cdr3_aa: CATSDFTSGGSNEQFF; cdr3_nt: TGTGCCACCAGTGATTTCACTAGCGGGGGTTCAAATGAGCAGTTCTTC
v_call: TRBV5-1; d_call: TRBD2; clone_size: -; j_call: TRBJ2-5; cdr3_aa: CASSLWGGSPETQYF; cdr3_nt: TGCGCCAGCAGCTTGTGGGGCGGGAGTCCGGAGACCCAGTACTTC
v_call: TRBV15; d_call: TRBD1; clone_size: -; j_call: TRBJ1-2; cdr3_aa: CATSRGQGINYGYTF; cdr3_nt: TGTGCCACCAGCAGAGGACAGGGCATAAACTATGGCTACACCTTC
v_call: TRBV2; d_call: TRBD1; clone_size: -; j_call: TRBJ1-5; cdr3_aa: CASSGTDYSNQPQHF; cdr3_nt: TGTGCCAGCAGCGGGACAGATTATAGCAATCAGCCCCAGCATTTT
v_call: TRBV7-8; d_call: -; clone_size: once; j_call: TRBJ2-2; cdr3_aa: CASSLWGGGSFTGELFF; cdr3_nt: TGTGCCAGCAGCCTCTGGGGTGGGGGGAGCTTCACCGGGGAGCTGTTTTTT
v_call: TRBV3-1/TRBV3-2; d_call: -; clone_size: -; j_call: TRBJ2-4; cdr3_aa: CASSQSDRMGTKNIQYF; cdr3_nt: TGTGCCAGCAGCCAGTCTGACAGGATGGGGACCAAAAACATTCAGTACTTC
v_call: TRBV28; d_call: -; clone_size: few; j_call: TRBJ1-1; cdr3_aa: CASRLSGTINTEAFF; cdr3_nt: TGTGCCAGCAGACTTTCCGGGACAATTAACACTGAAGCTTTCTTT
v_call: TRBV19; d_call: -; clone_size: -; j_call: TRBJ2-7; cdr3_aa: CASSINSFYEQYF; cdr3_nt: TGTGCCAGTAGTATCAACAGTTTCTACGAGCAGTACTTC
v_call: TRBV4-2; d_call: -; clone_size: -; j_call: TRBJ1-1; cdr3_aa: CASSQAWNTEAFF; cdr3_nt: TGTGCCAGCAGCCAAGCATGGAACACTGAAGCTTTCTTT
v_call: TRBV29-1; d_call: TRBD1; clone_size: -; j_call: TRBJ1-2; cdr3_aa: CSVRPGTGGGYGYTF; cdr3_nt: TGCAGCGTCCGTCCCGGGACAGGGGGAGGCTATGGCTACACCTTC
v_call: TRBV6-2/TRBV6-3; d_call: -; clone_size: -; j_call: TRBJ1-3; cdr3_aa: CASSLEEGGRNTIYF; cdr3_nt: TGTGCCAGCAGTCTCGAAGAGGGTGGCCGAAACACCATATATTTT
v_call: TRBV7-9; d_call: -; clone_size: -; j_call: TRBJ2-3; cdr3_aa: CASSLRARRVTSTDTQYF; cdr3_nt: TGTGCCAGCAGCTTAAGGGCCCGGCGGGTCACTAGCACAGATACGCAGTATTTT
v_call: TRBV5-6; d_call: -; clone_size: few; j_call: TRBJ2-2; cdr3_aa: CASSYGGGAAGELFF; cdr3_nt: TGTGCCAGCAGCTATGGCGGAGGGGCGGCCGGGGAGCTGTTTTTT
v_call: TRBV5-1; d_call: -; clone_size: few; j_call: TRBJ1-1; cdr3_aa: CASSLGRGATSTEAFF; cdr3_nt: TGCGCCAGCAGCCTGGGTAGAGGTGCAACATCCACTGAAGCTTTCTTT
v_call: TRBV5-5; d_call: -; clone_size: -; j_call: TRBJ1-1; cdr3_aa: CASILGASPRTEAFF; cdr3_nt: TGTGCCAGCATCTTGGGGGCTTCCCCGAGAACTGAAGCTTTCTTT
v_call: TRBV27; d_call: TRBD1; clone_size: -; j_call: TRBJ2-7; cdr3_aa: CASSLTGANPYEQYF; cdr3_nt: TGTGCCAGCAGTTTGACAGGGGCGAACCCCTACGAGCAGTACTTC
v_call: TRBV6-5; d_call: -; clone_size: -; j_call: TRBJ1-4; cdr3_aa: CASRRSTNEKLFF; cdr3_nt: TGTGCCAGCAGACGGTCGACTAATGAAAAACTGTTTTTT